This entry lists 22 T cell receptor beta chains sequenced from one sample in a study of blood T cell repertoires in COVID-19 (dated by TCRdb to 2020 to 2022). The library was made by the immunoSEQ multiplex PCR assay. TCRdb re-hosts the immuneACCESS table, in-frame sequences only. Its copies lack some clones; in the studies checked, an unresolved V gene accounts for under half of them, and the cause for the rest is not known. The sample data list around 290,000 clones, and approximately 88% of these were observed just once. The ten most abundant clones make up 0.75% to 1% of the sample. Sequencing input: PBMCs or T cells enriched from blood (not recorded which). The receptors derive from a woman aged 25 to 39 who had recovered from COVID-19.

V usage is TRBV7-9 and J usage is TRBJ2-5; D possibly corresponds to TRBD2 (5 bases). This CDR3 region has 14 residues. V lost 0 bases to trimming and J lost 4 bases, with 9 bases between them. Germline assignment: CDR1 SEHNR and CDR2 FQNEAQ (reference sequence). DNA of the CDR3: TGTGCCAGCAGCTTAGCAAGACTATCAGAGACCCAGTACTTC. Protein: CASSLARLSETQYF.

The chain couples TRBV3-1 (or the pseudogene TRBV3-2) to TRBJ2-7; 7 bases agree with TRBD1. CDR3 length equals 19 residues. The V segment lost 2 bases and the J segment 1 base; nucleotides outside the gene matches: 17. Germline V CDR1 and CDR2: LGHDT, YNNKEL (reference sequence). The CDR3: CASSQPDRDSAIVSYEQYF. As DNA, the CDR3 is TGTGCCAGCAGCCAACCAGACCGGGACAGCGCGATAGTTTCCTACGAGCAGTACTTC.

The J gene is TRBJ2-3, the V gene TRBV27, with a possible D match to TRBD1 (6 bases). CDR3 length: 13 amino acids. Per germline, CDR1 MNHEY and CDR2 SMNVEV (reference sequence). The V and J ends lost 5 bases and 7 bases respectively, with 13 bases between them. The CDR3 coding sequence is TGTGCCAGCAGTCCCCAGGGGCGATATACGCAGTATTTT. Protein: CASSPQGRYTQYF.

Of note for this clone: This CDR3 is also generated by other DNA sequences in the sample. J is TRBJ1-2 and V is TRBV28; D is uncertain. The germline CDR1 and CDR2 sequences are MDHEN and SYDVKM. The CDR3 is made up of 11 amino acids. Trimming stripped 3 bases from V and 5 bases from J, with 4 bases between. The CDR3 reads CASSFGYGYTF. The CDR3 nucleotides read TGTGCCAGCAGTTTCGGGTATGGCTACACCTTC.

The V and J genes are TRBV18 and TRBJ1-3; D is undetermined. The CDR3 length is 13 residues. Germline lookup yields CDR1 KGHSH and CDR2 LQKENI. V lost 6 bases and J lost 8, with 14 bases in between. CDR3 amino acids: CASSLSWSDTIYF. The CDR3 coding sequence is TGTGCCAGCTCTCTCAGTTGGAGCGACACCATATATTTT.

The V gene is TRBV7-2, the J gene TRBJ1-6, with a tentative D call TRBD1 (5 bases). Looked up from germline, CDR1 is SGHTA and CDR2 is FQGNSA. This CDR3 spans 14 amino acids. Trimming stripped 5 bases from V and 10 bases from J, with 15 bases between. Written as DNA, the CDR3 is TGTGCCAGCAGCCGCGGGGGGGGAGGCTCACCCCTCCACTTT. It yields the protein CASSRGGGGSPLHF.

The rearrangement uses TRBV27 and TRBJ1-1; the match to TRBD1 covers 8 bases. Germline V gene data show CDR1 as MNHEY and CDR2 as SMNVEV (reference sequence). The V gene end was trimmed by 5 bases and the J gene end by 5 bases; junction bases not matched to a gene: 7. The CDR3 spans 14 residues. The CDR3 loop is CASSTLDRVTEAFF. CDR3 DNA sequence: TGTGCCAGCAGTACCCTGGACAGGGTTACTGAAGCTTTCTTT.

This sequence joins TRBV5-6 and TRBJ1-1; tentatively, D is TRBD1 (6 bases). Germline V gives CDR1 SGHDT, CDR2 YYEEEE. The V and J ends lost 4 bases and 0 bases respectively, with 16 bases between them. The CDR3 totals 16 residues. The CDR3 nucleotides are TGTGCCAGCAGCGTGCCGGGACAAAGGCTGAACACTGAAGCTTTCTTT. It translates to CASSVPGQRLNTEAFF.

The chain joins TRBV6-5 to TRBJ1-5; D call uncertain. The V end lost 0 bases, the J end lost 7 bases, and 4 bases lay between the germline ends. This CDR3 has 12 residues. Germline V gene lookup returns CDR1 MNHEY and CDR2 SVGAGI. This CDR3 is CASSYSRQPQHF. The CDR3 nucleotides are TGTGCCAGCAGTTACTCGAGGCAGCCCCAGCATTTT.

The chain links TRBV6-6 to TRBJ1-2; TRBD1 might be the D (5 bases). V was clipped by 1 base and J by 5 bases, with 14 bases between them. The germline gives CDR1 MNHNY, CDR2 SVGAGI (reference sequence). The CDR3 has 15 amino acids. DNA of the CDR3: TGTGCCAGCAGTTACTTTTCGGGGGAGAGTTATGGCTACACCTTC. It codes for CASSYFSGESYGYTF.

The chain carries TRBV7-3 and TRBJ2-3, with TRBD1 identical over 7 bases. Germline V gene sequence: CDR1 SGHTA, CDR2 FQGTGA. CDR3 length: 13 amino acids. With 6 bases clipped from V and 6 bases from J, the junction kept 6 bases outside the gene matches. The CDR3 bases are TGTGCCAGCAGTTTACAACAGGGGGATACGCAGTATTTT. Translating it yields CASSLQQGDTQYF.

This clone was counted ten times or more. V usage is TRBV2 and J usage is TRBJ2-7, with D perhaps matching TRBD1 (6 bases). Trimming stripped 3 bases from V and 2 bases from J, with 11 bases between. The CDR3 sequence is 14 residues long. The germline gives CDR1 SNHLY, CDR2 FYNNEI. DNA for the CDR3: TGTGCCAGCAGTGAGCAGGGGCTCCCCTACGAGCAGTACTTC. Amino acid sequence: CASSEQGLPYEQYF.

This chain joins TRBV28 and TRBJ2-3; D is unresolved. The CDR3 runs 13 residues. Per the germline V gene, CDR1 is MDHEN and CDR2 is SYDVKM. V lost 3 bases and J lost 4, with 8 bases in between. The CDR3 region has the DNA TGTGCCAGCAGTTTCCCCCCCGCAGATACGCAGTATTTT. Residues: CASSFPPADTQYF.

This clone was observed a handful of times. This chain joins TRBV12-3 or TRBV12-4 and TRBJ1-1; D uncertain. V was shortened by 4 bases and J by 6 bases, with 9 bases between the two germline ends. CDR3 length equals 12 residues. CDR3 region: CASSWEAAEAFF. The CDR3 coding sequence is TGTGCCAGCAGTTGGGAGGCGGCTGAAGCTTTCTTT.

The gene calls are TRBV7-3 and TRBJ2-7; a possible D gene is TRBD2 (6 bases). The CDR3 extends over 14 amino acids. Germline lookup yields CDR1 SGHTA and CDR2 FQGTGA. V lost 3 bases and J 0 bases, leaving 9 bases between the germline ends. In DNA form, the CDR3 reads TGTGCCAGCAGCTTTGGGGGGAGCTCCTACGAGCAGTACTTC. Amino acid sequence: CASSFGGSSYEQYF.

The V and J genes are TRBV11-2 and TRBJ1-1; D gene ambiguous. CDR1 and CDR2 (germline): SGHAT, FQNNGV. CDR3 length: 16 residues. V was cut by 0 bases and J by 0 bases, with 11 bases left in between. The CDR3 DNA follows: TGTGCCAGCAGCTTAGAATTTTGGCTTATGAACACTGAAGCTTTCTTT. Protein sequence: CASSLEFWLMNTEAFF.

This chain uses TRBV28 with TRBJ1-5; no definite D call. This CDR3 is built from 14 residues. Germline assignment: CDR1 MDHEN and CDR2 SYDVKM. V was clipped by 3 bases and J by 2 bases, with 8 bases between them. CDR3 sequence reads: CASSFRRGNQPQHF. CDR3 coding DNA: TGTGCCAGCAGTTTCCGGAGAGGCAATCAGCCCCAGCATTTT. Filled out from reference TRBV28 and TRBJ1-5, the complete variable domain reads DVKVTQSSRYLVKRTGEKVFLECVQDMDHENMFWYRQDPGLGLRLIYFSYDVKMKEKGDIPEGYSVSREKKERFSLILESASTNQTSMYLCASSFRRGNQPQHFGDGTRLSIL.

A single count supports this clone. The V and J genes are TRBV2 and TRBJ1-5, with a tentative D call TRBD1 (6 bases). Per germline, CDR1 SNHLY and CDR2 FYNNEI. V lost 11 bases and J 2 bases, leaving 10 bases between the germline ends. The CDR3 consists of 12 residues. The DNA for the CDR3 is TGTGCCGCCAGGGGAGGCAATCAGCCCCAGCATTTT. This translates into CAARGGNQPQHF.

The chain carries TRBV2 and TRBJ2-7; tentative D call: TRBD2 (6 bases). The CDR3 extends over 10 amino acids. From germline, CDR1 is SNHLY and CDR2 FYNNEI. The V end was cut by 10 bases, the J end by 7 bases, with 11 bases between. The CDR3 is CATAGREQYF. The DNA of the CDR3 is TGTGCCACCGCGGGGCGAGAGCAGTACTTC.

The V call is TRBV2, the J call TRBJ2-5; 7 bases are a match to TRBD1. Germline-derived CDR1 and CDR2 are SNHLY and FYNNEI. This CDR3 has 15 amino acids. Trimming took 5 bases from V and 5 from J; bases not matched to a gene: 11. The CDR3 DNA is TGTGCCAGCAGTCGACAGGGAAGTTTTGGGGAGACCCAGTACTTC. This gives the protein CASSRQGSFGETQYF.

V gene TRBV3-1 (or the pseudogene TRBV3-2) combines with J gene TRBJ1-2; D is possibly TRBD1 (5 bases). Germline-derived CDR1 and CDR2 are LGHDT and YNNKEL (reference sequence). V was cut by 4 bases and J by 2 bases, with 14 bases left in between. The CDR3 covers 15 residues. The CDR3 sequence: CASSLGRGTNYGYTF. The CDR3 nucleotides read TGTGCCAGCAGCCTGGGCCGGGGGACCAACTATGGCTACACCTTC.

There are a few counts of this clone. J is TRBJ1-6 and V is TRBV28; D unclear. The CDR3 sequence is 15 residues long. V lost 6 bases and J 0 bases, leaving 9 bases between the germline ends. The germline V gene encodes CDR1 MDHEN and CDR2 SYDVKM. CDR3 bases: TGTGCCAGCAGAGTACAGAGCTCCTATAATTCACCCCTCCACTTT. Its protein product is CASRVQSSYNSPLHF.